This TCR beta chain was obtained from a study of T cell responses to AZD1222 COVID-19 vaccine. Broader study findings: Only a handful of individuals given AZD1222 were seropositive at baseline. No repertoire was sampled before or during the peak T cell response, only after it. In the spike-specific TCR repertoire, nearly half reportedly target unmutated variant regions. The donor cohort was predominantly white British with a female majority, and clonal diversity may have been underestimated.

This clone has only one observation. Its antigen is unidentified. Libraries were prepared by immunoSEQ multiplex PCR; TCRdb keeps only in-frame clonotypes and omits some of them. Here the sample spans about 140,000 clones, about 93% being singletons. The CDR3 loop spans 16 amino acids. Germline assignment: CDR1 MGHRA and CDR2 YSYEKL. V was pared by 0 bases and J by 3 bases, with 2 bases of the junction left unmatched. Material: peripheral blood, obtained on day 0 of AZD1222 vaccination. The sequence derives from an adult in good health. The V and J genes are TRBV4-1 and TRBJ2-1, with TRBD2 matching over 10 bases. The CDR3 protein is CASSQDASGSYNEQFF. In DNA form, the CDR3 reads TGCGCCAGCAGCCAAGATGCTAGCGGGAGCTACAATGAGCAGTTCTTC.